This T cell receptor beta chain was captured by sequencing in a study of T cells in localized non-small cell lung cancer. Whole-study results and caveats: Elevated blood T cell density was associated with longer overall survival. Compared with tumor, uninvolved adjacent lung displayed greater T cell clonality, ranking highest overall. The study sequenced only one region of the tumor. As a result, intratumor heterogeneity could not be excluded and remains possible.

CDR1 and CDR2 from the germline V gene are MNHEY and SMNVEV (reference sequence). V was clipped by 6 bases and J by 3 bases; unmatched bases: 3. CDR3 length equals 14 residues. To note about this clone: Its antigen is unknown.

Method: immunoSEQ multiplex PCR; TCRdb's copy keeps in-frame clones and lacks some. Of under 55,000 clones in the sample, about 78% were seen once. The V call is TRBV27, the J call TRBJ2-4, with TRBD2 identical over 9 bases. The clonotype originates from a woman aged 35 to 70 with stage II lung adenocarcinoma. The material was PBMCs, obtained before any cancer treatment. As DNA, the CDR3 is TGTGCCAGCAGGCTAGCGGGGAGCAAAAACATTCAGTACTTC. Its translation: CASRLAGSKNIQYF.